The 15 T cell receptor beta chains below all came from one sample that was sequenced in a study of early T cells in non-severe SARS-CoV-2 infection. TCRdb reprocessed the 5' RACE reads via MiXCR and lists one record per CDR3 protein. The table has 64,000 or so distinct CDR3 sequences, 10% to 12% seen once; the top ten hold nearly 3%. The material sequenced was whole blood, taken at baseline. The receptors were gathered from an adult who was a healthcare worker with PCR-confirmed SARS-CoV-2 infection or an uninfected control (not recorded which).

This clonotype was seen a handful of times. The chain is built from TRBV7-3 and TRBJ2-5; 9 bases are shared with TRBD2. This CDR3 is built from 16 residues. Germline V CDR1 and CDR2: SGHTA, FQGTGA. The V and J ends lost 4 bases and 1 base, in that order; junction bases with no gene match: 7. The CDR3 spells CASSSLGTSPQETQYF. The CDR3 region has the DNA TGTGCCAGCAGCTCTCTAGGGACTAGCCCCCAAGAGACCCAGTACTTC.

This clonotype was seen a few times. This chain links TRBV30 with TRBJ1-4, with D maybe TRBD1 (6 bases). The CDR3 spans 16 residues. Germline V gives CDR1 GTSNPN, CDR2 SVGIG (reference sequence). V lost 0 bases and J lost 6, with 17 bases in between. CDR3 DNA sequence: TGTGCCTGGAGTGTACGGGGCAGGGGAGACTATGAAAAACTGTTTTTT. Its translation is CAWSVRGRGDYEKLFF.

This clonotype showed up many times. This chain links TRBV6-1 with TRBJ2-7; TRBD2 aligns across 7 bases. The germline V gene has CDR1 MNHNS and CDR2 SASEGT. J gave up 12 bases and V 5 bases, and 25 bases lay outside the gene matches. The CDR3 covers 17 residues. The DNA of the CDR3 is TGTGCCAGCAGTCAAATACGGGCCGGGACTACCAACCCGATAGGGTACTTC. Its protein product is CASSQIRAGTTNPIGYF.

This chain uses TRBV12-3 or TRBV12-4 with TRBJ2-7; possible D gene TRBD2, 6 bases. Trimming shortened V by 5 bases and J by 6 bases, and 14 bases separated the two germline ends. The CDR3 spans 13 residues. In DNA form, the CDR3 reads TGTGCCAGCAGTCCTACGACTAGGGTCGAGCAGTACTTC. This translates into CASSPTTRVEQYF.

In this sample, this clonotype turned up many times. The V call is TRBV16, the J call TRBJ2-5; D is unresolved. Trimming left V 0 bases short and J 5 bases short, with 4 bases between. Germline lookup yields CDR1 KGHSY and CDR2 FQNENV. The CDR3 contains 12 residues. CDR3 nucleotide sequence: TGTGCCAGCAGCCAATCTTTCGAGACCCAGTACTTC. Protein: CASSQSFETQYF.

This clonotype has at least ten counts. The rearrangement uses TRBV5-1 and TRBJ2-7; the D is unclear. V dropped 1 base and J dropped 1 base, with 12 bases sitting between them. This CDR3 has 15 amino acids. Germline V lookup: CDR1 SGHRS, CDR2 YFSETQ. The CDR3 sequence: CASSLNGIGSYEQYF. The CDR3 region has the DNA TGCGCCAGCAGCTTGAATGGGATAGGGTCCTACGAGCAGTACTTC.

The V gene is TRBV20-1, the J gene TRBJ1-6; weak D call: TRBD1 (5 bases). From germline, CDR1 is DFQATT and CDR2 SNEGSKA (reference sequence). V lost 0 bases and J 9 bases, leaving 12 bases between the germline ends. The CDR3 consists of 14 residues. The CDR3 reads CSARDGGEASPLHF. The CDR3 DNA is TGCAGTGCTAGAGATGGAGGGGAGGCTTCACCCCTCCACTTT.

In its sample, this clonotype was seen a few times. CDR3 protein: CSSAGAGDTQYF. The CDR3 DNA follows: TGCAGTTCTGCAGGGGCCGGAGATACGCAGTATTTT. J is TRBJ2-3 and V is TRBV20-1; a weak D match, TRBD1 (6 bases). The germline V gene has CDR1 DFQATT and CDR2 SNEGSKA (reference sequence). V was cut by 8 bases and J by 5 bases, with 14 bases left in between. The CDR3 is 12 amino acids.

This clonotype has just a few counts. The chain is built from TRBV15 and TRBJ2-5; TRBD2 aligns across 10 bases. Germline assignment: CDR1 LNHNV and CDR2 YYDKDF (reference sequence). The V gene end was trimmed by 1 base and the J gene end by 5 bases; junction bases not matched to a gene: 7. The length of the CDR3 is 16 residues. CDR3 protein: CATSRAGLAGVETQYF. The DNA of the CDR3 is TGTGCCACCAGCAGAGCAGGCCTAGCGGGGGTGGAGACCCAGTACTTC.

The V gene is TRBV27, the J gene TRBJ1-4; D not certain. The CDR3 extends over 14 amino acids. V was shortened by 3 bases and J by 5 bases, with 10 bases between the two germline ends. Germline lookup yields CDR1 MNHEY and CDR2 SMNVEV (reference sequence). CDR3 loop: CASSFGSFNEKLFF. In nucleotides, the CDR3 is TGTGCCAGCAGTTTTGGGTCCTTCAATGAAAAACTGTTTTTT.

This clonotype occurred a few times. The chain has TRBV6-2 or TRBV6-3 and TRBJ2-2; 8 bases agree with TRBD2. V gave up 6 bases and J gave up 6 bases; unmatched junction bases: 6. Looked up from germline, CDR1 is MNHEY and CDR2 is SVGEGT. This CDR3 is built from 14 residues. CDR3 sequence (DNA): TGTGCCAGCAGGTCTCTAGCGGGCTCCGGGGAGCTGTTTTTT. It codes for CASRSLAGSGELFF.

V gene TRBV11-2 combines with J gene TRBJ2-7; 11 bases match TRBD1. V trimming: 5 bases; J trimming: 4 bases; junction bases outside the gene matches: 4. The CDR3 contains 14 residues. The V gene's germline CDR1 is SGHAT and CDR2 FQNNGV. The CDR3 sequence is CASSTGQGAYEQYF. Here the CDR3 DNA reads TGTGCCAGCAGCACTGGACAGGGGGCTTACGAGCAGTACTTC.

This clonotype was seen more than once but under ten times. This chain links TRBV20-1 with TRBJ1-1; 10 bases are shared with TRBD1. From germline, CDR1 is DFQATT and CDR2 SNEGSKA (reference sequence). This CDR3 contains 13 residues. With V trimmed by 5 bases and J by 6 bases, 6 bases remained unmatched. CDR3 DNA sequence: TGCAGTGCTCCTAGGACAGGGGGAGCTGAAGCTTTCTTT. Translation: CSAPRTGGAEAFF.

The chain uses TRBV12-3 or TRBV12-4 and TRBJ2-4, with D perhaps TRBD2 (6 bases). Trimming removed 2 bases at V and 4 bases at J, with 12 bases between. The CDR3 totals 15 residues. CDR3 DNA: TGTGCCAGCAGTTTATGGGCGGGGCGGAAAAACATTCAGTACTTC. The encoded protein is CASSLWAGRKNIQYF.

The CDR3 protein is CASSPNRVLGGYTF. CDR3 sequence (DNA): TGTGCCAGCAGCCCGAACAGGGTTTTAGGTGGCTACACCTTC. The chain is built from TRBV7-9 and TRBJ1-2, with a weak D call TRBD1 (6 bases). The CDR3 length is 14 residues. V was cut by 5 bases and J by 7 bases, with 17 bases left in between. Per the germline V gene, CDR1 is SEHNR and CDR2 is FQNEAQ (reference sequence).